This T cell receptor (beta chain) appears in the sequencing data of a study of CD8+ T cells in alopecia areata. Only a few counts were recorded for this clone. Sequencing templates came from extracted RNA that was reverse transcribed into cDNA. TCRdb's copy holds only in-frame clones and misses some; the assay was immunoSEQ multiplex PCR. The sample records 80,000 to 100,000 clones, 40% to 55% being singletons. It was from alopecia areata patients that lesional scalp punch biopsies and peripheral blood were collected. The sequenced material came from CD4+ T cells sorted from blood. This TCR was recovered from a human donor with alopecia areata.

In DNA, the CDR3 is TGCAGCGTTGTGGCCCCGGGCTACGAGCAGTACTTC. This sequence encodes CSVVAPGYEQYF. This chain links TRBV29-1 with TRBJ2-7; no clear D. Germline CDR1 SQVTM, CDR2 ANQGSEA. There are 12 residues in the CDR3. Deletions cut 4 bases from V and 3 bases from J, with 10 bases between.